This passage covers 19 T cell receptor beta chains from one sample sequenced in a study of T cells after yellow fever vaccination. Via MiXCR, TCRdb re-called the 5' RACE reads, giving one row per CDR3 protein. Of hundreds of thousands of distinct CDR3 sequences listed, roughly an eighth were seen once; the top ten hold 14% to 15%. The sequences come from PBMCs, collected on the day of the yellow fever booster vaccination. All receptors come from a young man who received the YFV17D yellow fever vaccine.

This clonotype was counted a few times. The genes are TRBV20-1 and TRBJ2-4; 7 bases match TRBD1. This CDR3 is built from 14 residues. V was pared by 2 bases and J by 7 bases, with 8 bases of the junction left unmatched. Germline lookup yields CDR1 DFQATT and CDR2 SNEGSKA (reference sequence). CDR3 protein: CSARSNTGVNIQYF. DNA for the CDR3: TGCAGTGCTAGATCAAACACAGGGGTGAACATTCAGTACTTC.

This clonotype was seen more than once but under ten times. The gene calls are TRBV27 and TRBJ2-5, with 9 bases that match TRBD1. J gave up 5 bases and V 4 bases, and 5 bases lay outside the gene matches. The germline V gene encodes CDR1 MNHEY and CDR2 SMNVEV (reference sequence). The CDR3 has 14 residues. The CDR3 is CASSSQGAHETQYF. The CDR3 bases are TGTGCCAGCAGTTCACAGGGGGCGCATGAGACCCAGTACTTC.

This clonotype was counted many times. This chain connects TRBV5-4 to TRBJ2-1; TRBD2 agrees at 9 bases. The V gene's germline CDR1 is SGHNT and CDR2 YYREEE (reference sequence). The CDR3 totals 15 residues. The trim removed 4 bases at V and 5 bases at J, leaving 7 bases unmatched. The CDR3 here is CASSRAGGSHNEQFF. CDR3 bases: TGTGCCAGCAGCAGGGCGGGAGGGTCCCACAATGAGCAGTTCTTC.

This rearrangement joins TRBV23-1 to TRBJ2-7; the D is unclear. TRBV23-1 is classed as an ORF, of uncertain function. V shed 10 bases and J shed 6 bases, with 13 bases lying between them. The CDR3 has 11 amino acids. This chain's CDR3 is CATKVGIEQYF. DNA for the CDR3: TGCGCCACCAAAGTGGGAATCGAGCAGTACTTC.

In its sample, this clonotype was seen a few times. The chain uses TRBV5-1 and TRBJ2-5; TRBD1 or TRBD2 may be the D gene (5 bases each). Between the trimmed V and J ends, which lost 4 bases and 1 base, there was a span of 17 bases. CDR3 size: 16 residues. Germline CDR1 is SGHRS and CDR2 is YFSETQ. The CDR3 sequence is CASSTSREEGQETQYF. In DNA, the CDR3 is TGCGCCAGCAGCACAAGCAGGGAAGAGGGCCAAGAGACCCAGTACTTC.

The chain couples TRBV5-6 to TRBJ2-3; weak D call: TRBD1 (6 bases). The V end lost 4 bases, the J end lost 1 base, and 13 bases lay between the germline ends. Germline CDR1 and CDR2: SGHDT and YYEEEE. This CDR3 is built from 15 residues. The CDR3 loop is CASSGGLPGTDTQYF. The CDR3, as DNA: TGTGCCAGCAGCGGGGGCCTTCCCGGCACAGATACGCAGTATTTT.

At least ten counts were recorded for this clonotype. The rearrangement joins TRBV5-1 to TRBJ2-7, with D hard to call. The V end was cut by 2 bases, the J end by 0 bases, with 9 bases between. Germline lookup yields CDR1 SGHRS and CDR2 YFSETQ. This CDR3 is built from 14 residues. The CDR3 region is CASSFAPSSYEQYF. The CDR3 coding sequence is TGCGCCAGCAGCTTCGCCCCGAGCTCCTACGAGCAGTACTTC. The entire variable domain, with the rest obtained from reference TRBV5-1 and TRBJ2-7, is as follows: KAGVTQTPRYLIKTRGQQVTLSCSPISGHRSVSWYQQTPGQGLQFLFEYFSETQRNKGNFPGRFSGRQFSNSRSEMNVSTLELGDSALYLCASSFAPSSYEQYFGPGTRLTVT.

This clonotype was seen ten or more times. CDR3 sequence: CSVVRIRGGELFF. CDR3 in DNA: TGCAGCGTTGTTCGGATTCGGGGAGGGGAGCTGTTTTTT. This chain connects TRBV29-1 to TRBJ2-2, with D tentatively TRBD2 (5 bases). The V gene's germline CDR1 is SQVTM and CDR2 ANQGSEA. The CDR3 extends over 13 amino acids. The V gene lost 4 bases and the J gene lost 8 bases, with 14 bases spanning the gap.

This clonotype came up a few times. This chain joins TRBV7-6 and TRBJ2-7; 10 bases line up with TRBD2. J gave up 6 bases and V 2 bases, and 4 bases lay outside the gene matches. Germline V gene sequence: CDR1 SGHVS, CDR2 FNYEAQ. The CDR3 spans 14 residues. The CDR3 region is CASSLLAGALEQYF. The CDR3, as DNA: TGTGCCAGCAGCTTACTAGCGGGAGCACTCGAGCAGTACTTC.

At least ten counts were recorded for this clonotype. J is TRBJ1-1 and V is TRBV19; D gene unclear. V was clipped by 0 bases and J by 4 bases, with 3 bases between them. Germline V gene lookup returns CDR1 LNHDA and CDR2 SQIVND (reference sequence). The length of the CDR3 is 12 residues. CDR3 coding DNA: TGTGCCAGTAGTATAGATGTCACTGAAGCTTTCTTT. Translation gives CASSIDVTEAFF.

This clonotype was detected ten times or more. V gene TRBV6-2 or TRBV6-3 combines with J gene TRBJ2-1, with 7 positions matching TRBD2. The germline gives CDR1 MNHEY, CDR2 SVGEGT. The CDR3 sequence is 14 residues long. V lost 8 bases to trimming and J lost 8 bases; unmatched junction nucleotides: 12. The CDR3 protein is CASLREQSGYEQFF. The CDR3 DNA follows: TGTGCCAGCCTGCGGGAGCAATCCGGGTATGAGCAGTTCTTC.

This chain connects TRBV12-3 or TRBV12-4 to TRBJ2-1, with D perhaps TRBD2 (6 bases). Trimming stripped 3 bases from V and 9 bases from J, with 9 bases between. The CDR3 extends over 12 amino acids. CDR3 DNA: TGTGCCAGCAGTTTTCAGGGAGGTGAGCAGTTCTTC. Translation: CASSFQGGEQFF.

This clonotype was recorded a few times. The chain couples TRBV7-2 to TRBJ1-2; TRBD1 aligns across 10 bases. The V gene end was trimmed by 5 bases and the J gene end by 4 bases; junction bases not matched to a gene: 7. The CDR3 covers 15 residues. Germline assignment: CDR1 SGHTA and CDR2 FQGNSA. CDR3 residues: CASSHFRDRGYGYTF. The CDR3 region has the DNA TGTGCCAGCAGCCATTTCCGGGACAGGGGCTATGGCTACACCTTC.

The DNA of the CDR3 is TGTGCCAGCTCCCCGGGTGAAGGGGTCGCCTACGAGCAGTACTTC. This encodes CASSPGEGVAYEQYF. The J gene is TRBJ2-7, the V gene TRBV6-2 or TRBV6-3; possibly TRBD1 for D (5 bases). Germline assignment: CDR1 MNHEY and CDR2 SVGEGT. The V gene lost 8 bases and the J gene lost 2 bases, with 19 bases spanning the gap. This CDR3 is 15 amino acids long.

This clonotype came up many times. This sequence joins TRBV10-3 and TRBJ1-2; D might be TRBD1 (5 bases). The V gene's germline CDR1 is ENHRY and CDR2 SYGVKD. V was shortened by 0 bases and J by 0 bases, with 5 bases between the two germline ends. The CDR3 totals 14 residues. CDR3 protein: CAISESGPNYGYTF. In DNA, the CDR3 is TGTGCCATCAGTGAGTCGGGACCTAACTATGGCTACACCTTC.

This clonotype was counted between two and nine times. V gene TRBV20-1 combines with J gene TRBJ2-4; D is unresolved. Germline V gives CDR1 DFQATT, CDR2 SNEGSKA (reference sequence). V dropped 5 bases and J dropped 5 bases, with 13 bases sitting between them. The CDR3 extends over 13 amino acids. The DNA for the CDR3 is TGCAGTGCTCTGGAGAGCCCCCAAAACATTCAGTACTTC. Its protein is CSALESPQNIQYF.

This clonotype was observed a few times. This sequence joins TRBV5-6 and TRBJ2-3, with 9 bases that match TRBD2. The J segment lost 0 bases and the V segment lost 4 bases, leaving 6 bases of the junction unmatched. Germline assignment: CDR1 SGHDT and CDR2 YYEEEE. This CDR3 comprises 16 residues. The CDR3 bases are TGTGCCAGCAGCGCTAGACTAGCGGAAAGCACAGATACGCAGTATTTT. Its translation is CASSARLAESTDTQYF.

This clonotype appeared many times. V usage is TRBV5-1 and J usage is TRBJ2-4, with D tentatively TRBD1 (6 bases). CDR1 and CDR2 from the germline V gene are SGHRS and YFSETQ. V gave up 0 bases and J gave up 2 bases, with 12 bases separating them. CDR3 length: 16 amino acids. The CDR3 loop is CASSLVAGESKNIQYF. CDR3 DNA: TGCGCCAGCAGCTTGGTTGCAGGGGAGTCCAAAAACATTCAGTACTTC.

There are a few counts of this clonotype. This sequence joins TRBV3-1 and TRBJ2-7, with D hard to call. Germline assignment: CDR1 LGHDT and CDR2 YNNKEL (reference sequence). V lost 1 base and J lost 3, with 10 bases in between. The CDR3 spans 14 residues. This CDR3 reads CASSQVRSDYEQYF. In nucleotides, the CDR3 is TGTGCCAGCAGCCAAGTTCGGAGCGACTACGAGCAGTACTTC.